This T cell receptor beta chain was sequenced in a study of blood T cell repertoires in COVID-19. About the research overall: COVID-19 samples from acute and convalescent phases originated in the United States, Italy and Spain. The cDNA or gDNA used as material had been derived from T cells, B-cell-depleted T cells, or PBMCs.

Authors' processing steps: Researchers report that nucleated cell counts were estimated from reference gene primer amplification. Repertoires were generated with immunoSEQ multiplex PCR, while TCRdb's copy carries only in-frame clones and drops some. The V and J calls and clone size are taken from that table; D and trimming were inferred from the DNA. The sample has approximately 300,000 clones; about nine tenths are singletons. V dropped 4 bases and J dropped 2 bases, with 8 bases sitting between them. The germline V gene has CDR1 SQVTM and CDR2 ANQGSEA. The CDR3 length is 12 residues. Sequencing used peripheral blood. This chain links TRBV29-1 with TRBJ1-2; D call uncertain. This TCR came from a woman aged 35 to 49 with acute or convalescent COVID-19. This chain's CDR3 is CSVADKNYGYTF. CDR3 sequence (DNA): TGCAGCGTTGCTGACAAGAACTATGGCTACACCTTC.